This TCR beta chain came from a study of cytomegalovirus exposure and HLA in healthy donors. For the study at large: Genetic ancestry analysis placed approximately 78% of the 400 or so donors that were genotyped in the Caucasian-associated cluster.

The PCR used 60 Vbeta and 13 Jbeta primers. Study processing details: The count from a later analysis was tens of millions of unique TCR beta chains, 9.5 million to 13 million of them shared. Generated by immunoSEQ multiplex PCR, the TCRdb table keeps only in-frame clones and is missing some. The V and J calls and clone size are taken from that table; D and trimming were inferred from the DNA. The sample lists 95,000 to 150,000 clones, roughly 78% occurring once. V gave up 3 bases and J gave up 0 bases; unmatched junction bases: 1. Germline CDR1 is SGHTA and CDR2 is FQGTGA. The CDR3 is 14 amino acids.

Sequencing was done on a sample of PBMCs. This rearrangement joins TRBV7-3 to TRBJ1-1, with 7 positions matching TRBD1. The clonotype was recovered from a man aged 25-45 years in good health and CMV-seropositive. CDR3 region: CASSFTGVNTEAFF. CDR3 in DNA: TGTGCCAGCAGCTTCACAGGGGTGAACACTGAAGCTTTCTTT.